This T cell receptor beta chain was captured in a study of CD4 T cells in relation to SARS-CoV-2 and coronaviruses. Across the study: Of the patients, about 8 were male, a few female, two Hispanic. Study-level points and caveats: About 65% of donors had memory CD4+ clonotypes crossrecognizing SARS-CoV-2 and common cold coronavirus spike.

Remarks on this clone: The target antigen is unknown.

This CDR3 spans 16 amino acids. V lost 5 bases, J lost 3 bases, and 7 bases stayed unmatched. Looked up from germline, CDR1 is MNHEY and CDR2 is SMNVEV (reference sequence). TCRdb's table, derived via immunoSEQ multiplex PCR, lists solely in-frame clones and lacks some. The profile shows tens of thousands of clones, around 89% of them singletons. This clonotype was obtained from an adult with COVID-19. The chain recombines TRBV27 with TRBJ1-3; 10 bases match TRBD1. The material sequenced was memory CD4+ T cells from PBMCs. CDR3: CASSRTGTGDGNTIYF. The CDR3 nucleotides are TGTGCCAGCAGTAGAACCGGGACAGGGGATGGAAACACCATATATTTT.